These T cell receptor beta chains were read from a single sample in a study of cytomegalovirus exposure and HLA in healthy donors. TCRdb keeps only in-frame clones here, not all; method: immunoSEQ multiplex PCR. The sample consists of 100,000 to 120,000 clones, roughly 15% of them appearing once. The sample was PBMCs. These receptors all stem from a female donor in good health and CMV-seronegative. The CDR3 runs from the conserved cysteine through the conserved F or W. The D gene is left open where the match is weak. Size is omitted from some rows. Given values are once, few, many or a class for expanded clones.

j_call,clone_size,v_call,d_call,cdr3_nt,cdr3_aa
TRBJ2-3,few,TRBV7-8,-,TGTGCCAGCAGCCAGGGTGCTGATACGCAGTATTTT,CASSQGADTQYF
TRBJ2-1,-,TRBV7-9,TRBD2,TGTGCCAGCAGCTTAGCGACTAGCGGGGCCAACAATGAGCAGTTCTTC,CASSLATSGANNEQFF
TRBJ2-7,-,TRBV15,TRBD1,TGTGCCACCAGCAGGGCAGGGGGAACCTACGAGCAGTACTTC,CATSRAGGTYEQYF
TRBJ2-3,-,TRBV14,-,TGTGCCAGCAGCCAAGTCACTCCCAGCACAGATACGCAGTATTTT,CASSQVTPSTDTQYF
TRBJ1-6,-,TRBV7-2,-,TGTGCCAGCAGCCCATTACAGGGTGGCACTTCACCCCTCCACTTT,CASSPLQGGTSPLHF
TRBJ1-4,-,TRBV5-4,-,TGTGCCAGCAGCTTGGACTCCGGGGTCAACCCACTGTTTTTT,CASSLDSGVNPLFF
TRBJ1-1,-,TRBV6-1,-,TGTGCCAGCAGCCTACCCCAGGGTTTGAACACTGAAGCTTTCTTT,CASSLPQGLNTEAFF
TRBJ1-2,few,TRBV7-2,-,TGTGCCAGCAGCATCCAGGGCTATGGCTACACCTTC,CASSIQGYGYTF
TRBJ2-1,few,TRBV10-1,-,TGCGCCAGCAGTGAGAAGTTGGGGGGGGCCTTAAATGAGCAGTTCTTC,CASSEKLGGALNEQFF
TRBJ2-2,few,TRBV13,-,TGTGCCAGCAGCTTCTCGGCGGGCAGCTCAACCGGGGAGCTGTTTTTT,CASSFSAGSSTGELFF
TRBJ2-7,few,TRBV30,TRBD1,TGTGCCTGGAGTGCAGTAGGACAGGGGGTCGACGAGCAGTACTTC,CAWSAVGQGVDEQYF
TRBJ1-1,few,TRBV27,-,TGTGCCAGCAGGACCTCGGGGATGAACACTGAAGCTTTCTTT,CASRTSGMNTEAFF
TRBJ1-4,-,TRBV25-1,-,TGTGCCAGCAGTGAATGGGCAGGGACTAATGAAAAACTGTTTTTT,CASSEWAGTNEKLFF
TRBJ1-2,-,TRBV29-1,TRBD1,TGCAGCGTCCCAGAGGACAGGGGGTATGGCTACACCTTC,CSVPEDRGYGYTF
TRBJ1-4,once,TRBV18,-,TGTGCCAGCTCACCAACAGGGTCTACTAATGAAAAACTGTTTTTT,CASSPTGSTNEKLFF
TRBJ2-4,few,TRBV4-1,-,TGCGCCAGCAGCCAAGGATTACTAGTAGGGCCGAGGAACATTCAGTACTTC,CASSQGLLVGPRNIQYF
TRBJ2-6,-,TRBV9,-,TGTGCCAGCAGCGTAGATAGAGGTTCGTCGACTGGGGCCAACGTCCTGACTTTC,CASSVDRGSSTGANVLTF
TRBJ2-1,few,TRBV19,TRBD1,TGTGCCAGCAGGGGGAAGAATGAGCAGTTCTTC,CASRGKNEQFF
TRBJ2-7,few,TRBV6-6,-,TGTGCCAGCAGTTACTCGCTCAGCTCCTACGAGCAGTACTTC,CASSYSLSSYEQYF
TRBJ2-7,-,TRBV7-7,TRBD2,TGTGCTAGCGCGCGGGGGGATATAGGCGAGCAGTACTTC,CASARGDIGEQYF
TRBJ2-5,-,TRBV10-3,TRBD1,TGTGCCATCAGTGAGTCGGTAGCAGGGGGCGGGGAGACCCAGTACTTC,CAISESVAGGGETQYF
TRBJ2-3,few,TRBV10-2,TRBD2,TGCGCCAGCAGAGAACTAGCGGGGGTGTTGTCAGATACGCAGTATTTT,CASRELAGVLSDTQYF
TRBJ2-7,-,TRBV9,TRBD1,TGTGCCAGCAGCCCAGGGACAGTCTACGAGCAGTACTTC,CASSPGTVYEQYF
TRBJ1-2,once,TRBV7-9,-,TGTGCCAGCAGCCAATCTAACTATGGCTACACCTTC,CASSQSNYGYTF
TRBJ2-7,few,TRBV6-5,TRBD1,TGTGCCAGCAGTTACTCGCCGGGACAGGGGTCCTACGAGCAGTACTTC,CASSYSPGQGSYEQYF
TRBJ1-2,-,TRBV5-1,TRBD1,TGCGCCAGTCGGACAGGGGCTACGGATGGCTACACCTTC,CASRTGATDGYTF
TRBJ2-5,-,TRBV14,TRBD2,TGTGCCAGCAGCCAACAGTCGGGAGGGGAGACCCAGTACTTC,CASSQQSGGETQYF
TRBJ2-3,few,TRBV28,TRBD2,TGTGCCAGCAGTTTACCCACGGGACTAGCGGGAGGGGTGAGGGGCCCAGATACGCAGTATTTT,CASSLPTGLAGGVRGPDTQYF
TRBJ2-1,-,TRBV29-1,TRBD2,TGCAGCGCCGACGATCCGGGACTAGTTAATGAGCAGTTCTTC,CSADDPGLVNEQFF
TRBJ1-5,-,TRBV19,-,TGTGCCAGTAGTACAACGACGGGTCAGCCCCAGCATTTT,CASSTTTGQPQHF
TRBJ1-2,-,TRBV9,-,TGTGCCAGCAGCGTAGAGGCAGGGGCCTATGGCTACACCTTC,CASSVEAGAYGYTF
TRBJ2-7,-,TRBV11-2,TRBD1,TGTGCCAGCAGCTTTGTCCGGGGACAGGGGGCGACCGAGCAGTACTTC,CASSFVRGQGATEQYF
TRBJ2-7,-,TRBV7-6,TRBD1,TGTGCCAGCAGCTTAGGGGGACAGGGGGCTTACGAGCAGTACTTC,CASSLGGQGAYEQYF
TRBJ1-3,-,TRBV28,-,TGTGCCAGCAGGGGGAGCAGGGGCTCTGGAAACACCATATATTTT,CASRGSRGSGNTIYF
TRBJ2-7,-,TRBV11-2,TRBD2,TGTGCCAGCAGCCCAAACCTACTAGCGGGAGGCTCTTACGAGCAGTACTTC,CASSPNLLAGGSYEQYF
TRBJ2-3,-,TRBV28,TRBD2,TGTGCCAGCAGTCCGAAGCGGGACGGCACAGATACGCAGTATTTT,CASSPKRDGTDTQYF
TRBJ1-1,few,TRBV5-1,TRBD1,TGCGCCAGCAGCTTACAGGGGAACGCTGAAGCTTTCTTT,CASSLQGNAEAFF
TRBJ1-4,few,TRBV19,-,TGTGCCAGTAGTATCATCGGGGTGAGGGAAAAACTGTTTTTT,CASSIIGVREKLFF
TRBJ1-5,few,TRBV27,-,TGTGCCAGCAGCCCGGAGAGGGGGTTAGCTAATCAGCCCCAGCATTTT,CASSPERGLANQPQHF
TRBJ1-5,-,TRBV23-1,TRBD1,TGCGCCAGCAGTCCCCCCCCCGAACAGGGGGGCATAAATCAGCCCCAGCATTTT,CASSPPPEQGGINQPQHF